Shown below are 5 T cell receptor beta chains from a single sample sequenced in a study of blood T cells in healthy people across ages (dated by TCRdb to the mid-2010s). Libraries were constructed by 5' RACE. Instrument on record: Illumina HiSeq 2500. A second PCR of about 6 to 11 cycles was performed with a sample-barcoded 5' primer and a J-beta primer mix. The public sequencing data were trimmed at Q25 with fastp and processed into clonotypes with MiXCR by TCRdb, which kept only in-frame beta chains. Entries that share a CDR3 protein sequence are merged under the most common genes and DNA. Across this sample there are some 1.4 million distinct CDR3 sequences, with approximately 38% seen only once. The top ten clones comprise roughly 7.9% of the sample. Sequenced sample: blood. These receptors were taken from a woman between 18 and 29 years old in good health.

This clonotype was counted a few times. V is TRBV6-6 and J is TRBJ2-5; D could derive from TRBD1 or TRBD2 (5 bases each). The CDR3 is 13 amino acids. Trimming took 7 bases from V and 8 from J, leaving 17 bases between them. From germline, CDR1 is MNHNY and CDR2 SVGAGI (reference sequence). The CDR3 region is CASTLDSGGTQYF. CDR3 DNA: TGTGCCAGCACCCTAGACAGCGGAGGAACCCAGTACTTC.

This clonotype was recorded a few times. J is TRBJ2-1 and V is TRBV4-1; 10 bases match TRBD2. The CDR3 spans 18 residues. Trimming took 4 bases from V and 0 from J; bases not matched to a gene: 9. Germline V lookup: CDR1 MGHRA, CDR2 YSYEKL. CDR3 nucleotides: TGCGCCAGCAGCCTGAGCGGGGGGGTTGTTGGCTCCTACAATGAGCAGTTCTTC. Its translation: CASSLSGGVVGSYNEQFF.

The J gene is TRBJ2-1, the V gene TRBV5-6, with 8 bases matching TRBD2. The last part of the DNA fits TRBJ2-7 better; the J call may be wrong. CDR3 length: 15 amino acids. In germline, CDR1 is SGHDT, CDR2 YYEEEE. CDR3 protein: CASRGSGGSYNEQYF. The CDR3 DNA sequence: TGTGCCAGCAGGGGCAGCGGGGGCTCCTACAATGAGCAGTACTTC.

CDR3 amino acids: CSVDTRGIGGPQETQYF. In nucleotides, the CDR3 is TGCAGCGTAGATACTAGGGGGATAGGAGGACCCCAAGAGACCCAGTACTTC. The chain has TRBV29-1 and TRBJ2-5, with D perhaps TRBD1 (6 bases). Germline assignment: CDR1 SQVTM and CDR2 ANQGSEA. There are 17 residues in the CDR3. V dropped 6 bases and J dropped 1 base, with 24 bases sitting between them.

This clonotype was seen a single time. V is TRBV10-3 and J is TRBJ2-7; a weak D match, TRBD1 (5 bases). The CDR3 loop spans 14 amino acids. Germline values: CDR1 ENHRY, CDR2 SYGVKD. The CDR3 sequence: CASTQGVANNEQYF. The CDR3 DNA sequence: TGTGCTTCTACCCAGGGTGTCGCAAACAATGAGCAGTACTTC.